Listed below are T cell receptor beta chains from one sample, sequenced in a study of blood T cells in healthy people across ages. TCRdb reanalysed the 5' RACE reads using MiXCR and keeps one entry per CDR3 protein. This sample has more than 650,000 distinct CDR3 sequences; roughly 50% occur once, and the top ten carry roughly 37%. The sample comprised blood. The origin of the receptors is a man aged 80 or over in good health. Each CDR3 is given with its conserved first and last residue. Fields, in order: clone size, J gene, V gene, D gene, CDR3 DNA, CDR3 protein. The D gene is left open where the match is weak. The listing skips clone size in some rows; elsewhere it reads once, few, many or a size class.

. | TRBJ2-3 | TRBV11-3 | . | TGTGCCAGCAGCTTAGGGGCCCCAGGGATGGCAGATACGCAGTATTTT | CASSLGAPGMADTQYF
. | TRBJ2-5 | TRBV12-5 | . | TGTGCTAGTGGTTTGGTACGCTGGTACGGGCAAGAGACCCAGTACTTC | CASGLVRWYGQETQYF
. | TRBJ1-1 | TRBV29-1 | . | TGCAGCGTTGAAGATAGGGGGGGCCGCACTGAAGCTTTCTTT | CSVEDRGGRTEAFF
. | TRBJ2-1 | TRBV12-3/TRBV12-4 | . | TGTGCCAGCAGTTTAGATTTTGGAGAGCAGTTCTTC | CASSLDFGEQFF
few | TRBJ2-7 | TRBV7-2 | TRBD2 | TGTGCCAGCAGCCTCATAGCGGGAGCTTCCTACGAGCAGTACTTC | CASSLIAGASYEQYF
. | TRBJ1-1 | TRBV20-1 | . | TGCAGTGCTAGAGATCGCCGCTTGGGGTACACTGAAGCTTTCTTT | CSARDRRLGYTEAFF
. | TRBJ2-7 | TRBV12-3/TRBV12-4 | TRBD2 | TGTGCCAGCAGTCATCATAGCGGGAGAAGCGGCGAGCAGTACTTC | CASSHHSGRSGEQYF
. | TRBJ1-5 | TRBV20-1 | . | TGCAGTGCCCAGGGGCACCTCGATAGCAATCAGCCCCAGCATTTT | CSAQGHLDSNQPQHF
. | TRBJ1-1 | TRBV12-3/TRBV12-4 | TRBD1 | TGTGCCAGCTTACAGGGGAAGAAGAACACTGAAGCTTTCTTT | CASLQGKKNTEAFF
few | TRBJ2-1 | TRBV29-1 | TRBD2 | TGCAGCGTTGATAGCGGGAGCTCCTACAATGAGCAGTTCTTC | CSVDSGSSYNEQFF
many | TRBJ1-2 | TRBV13 | . | TGTGCCAGCAGCGGCGGAGGGTACAGGAACTATGGCTACACCTTC | CASSGGGYRNYGYTF
. | TRBJ1-2 | TRBV20-1 | . | TGCAGTGCTAGGGGGGCAAACGTCAACTATGGCTACACCTTC | CSARGANVNYGYTF
once | TRBJ2-1 | TRBV5-1 | TRBD1 | TGCGCCAGCAGCCAGGGACAGGCAAGCTCCTACAATGAGCAGTTCTTC | CASSQGQASSYNEQFF
. | TRBJ2-1 | TRBV6-5 | TRBD2 | TGTGCCAGCAGTTACTCGAATAGCGGGAATGAGCAGTTCTTC | CASSYSNSGNEQFF
. | TRBJ2-7 | TRBV28 | . | TGTGCCAGCAGTTCGACCCGGACGCCAGCCTACGAGCAGTACTTC | CASSSTRTPAYEQYF
. | TRBJ2-7 | TRBV7-9 | . | TGTGCCAGCTCCCCCACGCGGACCTTTGGGGAGCAGTACTTC | CASSPTRTFGEQYF
. | TRBJ1-1 | TRBV12-3/TRBV12-4 | . | TGTGCCAGCAGAAATAGACTTATGAACACTGAAGCTTTCTTT | CASRNRLMNTEAFF
. | TRBJ2-7 | TRBV29-1 | TRBD1 | TGCAGCGTAGGGACAGGGATCTACGAGCAGTACTTC | CSVGTGIYEQYF
few | TRBJ1-1 | TRBV20-1 | TRBD1 | TGCAGTGCTAGACAGGGGGCGAGTTTGGCAGCTTTCTTT | CSARQGASLAAFF
. | TRBJ2-5 | TRBV29-1 | . | TGCAGCGGACACCTCCTAAATCGTGGGACCCAGTACTTC | CSGHLLNRGTQYF
. | TRBJ2-1 | TRBV25-1 | . | TGTGCCAGCAGCGCACCAGGGAGTTTGTATGAGCAGTTCTTC | CASSAPGSLYEQFF
. | TRBJ1-2 | TRBV28 | TRBD1 | TGTGCCAGCAGACCCAGGGGGGCTAACTATGGCTACACCTTC | CASRPRGANYGYTF
once | TRBJ1-1 | TRBV24-1 | . | TGTGCCACCAGTGAGGCAGATTGGGCTGAAGCTTTCTTT | CATSEADWAEAFF
. | TRBJ2-3 | TRBV27 | . | TGTGCCAGCATCGGGCCCGATTGGACCAGGAGGGGAGAGGGCACAGATACGCAGTATTTT | CASIGPDWTRRGEGTDTQYF
. | TRBJ2-6 | TRBV7-2 | TRBD1 | TGTGCCAGCAGCACAGGGGAAGGTGGGGCCAACGTCCTGACTTTC | CASSTGEGGANVLTF
. | TRBJ2-2 | TRBV2 | . | TGTGCCAGCAACCAGAGAACAGGGAACACCGGGGAGCTGTTTTTT | CASNQRTGNTGELFF
. | TRBJ2-1 | TRBV4-1 | . | TGCGCCAGCAGCCAACAGGGGGACTTTTCGAATGAGCAGTTCTTC | CASSQQGDFSNEQFF
few | TRBJ2-7 | TRBV14 | . | TGTGCCAGCATGGGGGTATCCTACGAGCAGTACTTC | CASMGVSYEQYF
. | TRBJ1-6 | TRBV7-2 | . | TGTGCCAGCAGCTTTCAGGTGGATTCACCCCTCCACTTT | CASSFQVDSPLHF